A single sample gave rise to the 21 T cell receptor beta chains below, sequenced in a study of control samples from healthy donors and cancer patients. Here immunoSEQ multiplex PCR was the method, and the copy in TCRdb shows in-frame clones only, minus some. The sample holds 15,000 to 20,000 clones, 85% to 90% seen once. The sequenced sample was PBMCs. These receptors all come from a man aged 60 to 69 with head and neck cancer.

V gene TRBV18 combines with J gene TRBJ1-2; D gene unclear. CDR1 KGHSH and CDR2 LQKENI come from the germline V gene. This CDR3 has 11 amino acids. Between the trimmed V and J ends, which lost 2 bases and 6 bases, there was a span of 4 bases. The DNA for the CDR3 is TGTGCCAGCTCACCAAAGGATGGCTACACCTTC. This gives the protein CASSPKDGYTF.

The chain joins TRBV19 to TRBJ1-5; D is uncertain. This CDR3 comprises 15 residues. V lost 2 bases, J lost 1 base, and 9 bases lay in between. The germline CDR1 and CDR2 sequences are LNHDA and SQIVND (reference sequence). The CDR3 protein is CASSIRPGSNQPQHF. In nucleotides, the CDR3 is TGTGCCAGTAGTATACGGCCGGGGAGCAATCAGCCCCAGCATTTT.

The V call is TRBV3-1 (or the pseudogene TRBV3-2), the J call TRBJ2-5; 12 nucleotides line up with TRBD1. Germline trimming cut 4 bases from V and 4 bases from J; bases unmatched to any gene: 10. The V gene's germline CDR1 is LGHDT and CDR2 YNNKEL (reference sequence). The CDR3 spans 17 residues. In DNA form, the CDR3 reads TGTGCCAGCAGCCCGGCTCCCGGGACAGGGGGCGGAGAGACCCAGTACTTC. This encodes CASSPAPGTGGGETQYF.

The gene calls are TRBV28 and TRBJ1-1; TRBD1 is a possible D gene (6 bases). V gave up 4 bases and J gave up 4 bases, with 13 bases separating them. This CDR3 is 14 amino acids long. Germline loops: CDR1 MDHEN, CDR2 SYDVKM. The DNA of the CDR3 is TGTGCCAGCAGTTCCCCAAAAGGGGGCACTGAAGCTTTCTTT. Its protein product is CASSSPKGGTEAFF. The full variable domain, completed using reference TRBV28 and TRBJ1-1, is DVKVTQSSRYLVKRTGEKVFLECVQDMDHENMFWYRQDPGLGLRLIYFSYDVKMKEKGDIPEGYSVSREKKERFSLILESASTNQTSMYLCASSSPKGGTEAFFGQGTRLTVV.

The chain employs TRBV19 and TRBJ1-3; D unresolved. The CDR3 sequence is 13 residues long. Per germline, CDR1 LNHDA and CDR2 SQIVND (reference sequence). V was cut by 7 bases and J by 4 bases, with 11 bases left in between. The DNA for the CDR3 is TGTGCCAGTACCCAACTTGTAGGAAACACCATATATTTT. Protein: CASTQLVGNTIYF.

The chain combines TRBV20-1 with TRBJ1-2; tentatively, D is TRBD1 (5 bases). Germline assignment: CDR1 DFQATT and CDR2 SNEGSKA (reference sequence). V shed 3 bases and J shed 5 bases, with 13 bases lying between them. The CDR3 length is 13 residues. CDR3: CSASAQGFYGYTF. CDR3 DNA: TGCAGTGCTAGTGCCCAGGGCTTTTATGGCTACACCTTC.

The genes are TRBV5-6 and TRBJ2-7; 9 bases fit TRBD1. This CDR3 region has 14 residues. Germline V gene lookup returns CDR1 SGHDT and CDR2 YYEEEE. Trimming at V came to 3 bases and at J to 3 bases, leaving 4 bases not matched to a gene. The CDR3 is CASSWGDRVYEQYF. The CDR3 bases are TGTGCCAGCAGCTGGGGGGACAGGGTCTACGAGCAGTACTTC.

The gene calls are TRBV13 and TRBJ1-4; D not certain. From germline, CDR1 is PRHDT and CDR2 FYEKMQ (reference sequence). With 1 base removed from V and 6 bases from J, the gap between germline ends came to 6 bases. The CDR3 is 13 residues long. The CDR3 coding sequence is TGTGCCAGCAGCTTAGAGGAAGATGAAAAACTGTTTTTT. It is translated as CASSLEEDEKLFF.

The rearrangement links TRBV18 to TRBJ1-2; D is ambiguous. This CDR3 comprises 17 residues. Germline assignment: CDR1 KGHSH and CDR2 LQKENI. The V end lost 2 bases, the J end lost 1 base, and 17 bases lay between the germline ends. This CDR3 reads CASSPGQATNLNYGYTF. The CDR3 DNA reads as TGTGCCAGCTCACCAGGGCAGGCCACCAATCTTAACTATGGCTACACCTTC.

The chain is built from TRBV29-1 and TRBJ1-2; the D gene is possibly TRBD1 (6 bases). The germline V and J ends were trimmed by 4 bases and 4 bases, with 7 bases remaining between them. The CDR3 extends over 11 amino acids. Germline V gene data show CDR1 as SQVTM and CDR2 as ANQGSEA. The CDR3 DNA reads as TGCAGCGTTGGGACAGTCTATGGCTACACCTTC. This codes for CSVGTVYGYTF.

V usage is TRBV6-5 and J usage is TRBJ1-6; D is unclear. V was pared by 4 bases and J by 5 bases, with 3 bases between. This CDR3 has 12 residues. CDR1 and CDR2 (germline): MNHEY, SVGAGI. The DNA for the CDR3 is TGTGCCAGCAGTTGGAATAATTCACCCCTCCACTTT. It codes for CASSWNNSPLHF.

The rearrangement uses TRBV5-4 and TRBJ2-5, with D perhaps matching TRBD2 (6 bases). Trimming cost V 5 bases and J 4 bases, with 15 bases left between them. CDR1 and CDR2 from the germline V gene are SGHNT and YYREEE (reference sequence). CDR3 length: 14 residues. This chain's CDR3 is CASSPTRRTETQYF. The CDR3 nucleotides are TGTGCCAGCAGTCCGACTAGACGTACAGAGACCCAGTACTTC.

The chain carries TRBV4-2 and TRBJ2-3; 12 positions match TRBD2. J gave up 1 base and V 0 bases, and 2 bases lay outside the gene matches. CDR1 and CDR2 (germline): LGHNA, YNFKEQ. This CDR3 spans 17 amino acids. In DNA, the CDR3 is TGTGCCAGCAGCCAAGATCTAGCGGGGGGGGGCACAGATACGCAGTATTTT. It is translated as CASSQDLAGGGTDTQYF.

The chain couples TRBV7-2 to TRBJ2-7; D is uncertain. V gave up 0 bases and J gave up 6 bases, with 9 bases separating them. Germline V CDR1 and CDR2: SGHTA, FQGNSA. The CDR3 consists of 13 residues. DNA for the CDR3: TGTGCCAGCAGCTTAGCGCTAACCGGCGAGCAGTACTTC. This gives the protein CASSLALTGEQYF.

The J gene is TRBJ1-2, the V gene TRBV6-5; 7 bases match TRBD1. CDR1 MNHEY and CDR2 SVGAGI come from the germline V gene. This CDR3 has 13 amino acids. With 2 bases clipped from V and 3 bases from J, the junction kept 0 bases outside the gene matches. The DNA of the CDR3 is TGTGCCAGCAGTTACGGACAGGACTATGGCTACACCTTC. Protein sequence: CASSYGQDYGYTF.

As DNA, the CDR3 is TGTGCCACCAGCAGAGATCGAGGCACCAATTCACCCCTCCACTTT. Protein sequence: CATSRDRGTNSPLHF. This chain joins TRBV15 and TRBJ1-6; no reliable D call. The CDR3 spans 15 residues. V lost 0 bases to trimming and J lost 7 bases, with 10 bases between them. CDR1 is LNHNV, CDR2 YYDKDF, per germline (reference sequence).

This chain joins TRBV6-5 and TRBJ1-1; 7 nucleotides line up with TRBD1. Trimming took 0 bases from V and 4 from J; bases not matched to a gene: 8. Germline V gene sequence: CDR1 MNHEY, CDR2 SVGAGI. The CDR3 has 16 residues. CDR3 sequence (DNA): TGTGCCAGCAGTTACTCCGGAGGGGGCTTCGGCACTGAAGCTTTCTTT. Residues: CASSYSGGGFGTEAFF.

This clone appeared once. The chain employs TRBV2 and TRBJ1-2, with D tentatively TRBD1 (6 bases). From germline, CDR1 is SNHLY and CDR2 FYNNEI. Trimming removed 6 bases at V and 4 bases at J, with 15 bases between. The CDR3 covers 14 residues. CDR3 sequence reads: CASRAPTGPYGYTF. CDR3 DNA: TGTGCCAGCAGAGCCCCGACAGGACCCTATGGCTACACCTTC. Supplemented by reference TRBV2 and TRBJ1-2, the full variable domain reads EPEVTQTPSHQVTQMGQEVILRCVPISNHLYFYWYRQILGQKVEFLVSFYNNEISEKSEIFDDQFSVERPDGSNFTLKIRSTKLEDSAMYFCASRAPTGPYGYTFGSGTRLTVV.

V is TRBV7-8 and J is TRBJ2-1, with TRBD1 matching 7 bases. Trimming took 5 bases from V and 8 from J; bases not matched to a gene: 3. Germline loops: CDR1 SGHVS, CDR2 FQNEAQ. The CDR3 extends over 12 amino acids. The DNA of the CDR3 is TGTGCCAGCAGCGATACAGGGGATGAGCAGTTCTTC. Its translation is CASSDTGDEQFF.

A word on this clone: One junction end does not reproduce the germline sequence, and a read error may be involved. The chain employs TRBV18 and TRBJ1-2; D is unclear. The CDR3 consists of 13 residues. Germline V CDR1 and CDR2: KGHSH, LQKENI. The CDR3 loop is CASSEATGYGHTF. CDR3 bases: TGTGCCAGCTCGGAAGCGACGGGCTATGGCCACACCTTC.

The chain combines TRBV3-1 (or the pseudogene TRBV3-2) with TRBJ1-1; weak D call: TRBD1 (5 bases). The germline CDR1 and CDR2 sequences are LGHDT and YNNKEL (reference sequence). Trimming cost V 1 base and J 1 base, with 10 bases left between them. The CDR3 sequence is 15 residues long. The CDR3 DNA sequence: TGTGCCAGCAGCCAAGGGGGGACGTCGAACACTGAAGCTTTCTTT. Translating it yields CASSQGGTSNTEAFF.